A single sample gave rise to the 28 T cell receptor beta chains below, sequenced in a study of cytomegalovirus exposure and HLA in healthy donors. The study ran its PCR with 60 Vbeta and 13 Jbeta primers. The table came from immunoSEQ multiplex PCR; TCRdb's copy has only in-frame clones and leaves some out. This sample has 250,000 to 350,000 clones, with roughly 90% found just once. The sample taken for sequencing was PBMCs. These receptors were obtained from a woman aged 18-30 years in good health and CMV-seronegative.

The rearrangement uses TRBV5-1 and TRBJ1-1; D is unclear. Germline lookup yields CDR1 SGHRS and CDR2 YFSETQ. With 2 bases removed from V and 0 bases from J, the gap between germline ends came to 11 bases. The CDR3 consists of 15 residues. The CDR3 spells CASSFGGRLNTEAFF. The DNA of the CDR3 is TGCGCCAGCAGCTTCGGCGGCCGGCTGAACACTGAAGCTTTCTTT.

The CDR3 reads CASSELGLGGNTIYF. The CDR3 bases are TGTGCCAGCAGTGAACTGGGCCTGGGTGGAAACACCATATATTTT. The chain combines TRBV2 with TRBJ1-3, with unresolved D. Germline values: CDR1 SNHLY, CDR2 FYNNEI. The CDR3 length is 15 residues. Trimming shortened V by 2 bases and J by 3 bases, and 11 bases separated the two germline ends.

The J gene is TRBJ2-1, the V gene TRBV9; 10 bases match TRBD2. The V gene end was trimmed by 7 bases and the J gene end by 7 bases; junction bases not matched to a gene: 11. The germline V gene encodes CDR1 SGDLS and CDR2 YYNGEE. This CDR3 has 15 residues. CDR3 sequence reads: CASAPIAGGPNEQFF. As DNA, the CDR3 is TGTGCCAGCGCCCCCATAGCGGGGGGCCCGAATGAGCAGTTCTTC.

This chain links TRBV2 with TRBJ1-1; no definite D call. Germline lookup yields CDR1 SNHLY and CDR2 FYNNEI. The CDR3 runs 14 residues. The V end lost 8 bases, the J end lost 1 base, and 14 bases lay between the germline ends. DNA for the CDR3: TGTGCCAGCGCTCCAATCCCAGGGAACACTGAAGCTTTCTTT. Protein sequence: CASAPIPGNTEAFF.

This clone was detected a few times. DNA of the CDR3: TGTGCCGCGGCATTCCGGGACAGGTTTTACGAGCAGTACTTC. Its protein is CAAAFRDRFYEQYF. V is TRBV6-1 and J is TRBJ2-7; 8 nucleotides line up with TRBD1. Trimming removed 11 bases from V and 4 bases from J; junction bases left unmatched: 13. The CDR3 runs to 14 residues. Germline V gene data show CDR1 as MNHNS and CDR2 as SASEGT.

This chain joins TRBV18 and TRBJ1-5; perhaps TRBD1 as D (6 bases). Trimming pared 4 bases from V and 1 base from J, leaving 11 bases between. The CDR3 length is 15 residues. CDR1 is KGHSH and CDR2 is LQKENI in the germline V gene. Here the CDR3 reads CASSLPGQSNQPQHF. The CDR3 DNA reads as TGTGCCAGCTCACTACCTGGACAGAGCAATCAGCCCCAGCATTTT.

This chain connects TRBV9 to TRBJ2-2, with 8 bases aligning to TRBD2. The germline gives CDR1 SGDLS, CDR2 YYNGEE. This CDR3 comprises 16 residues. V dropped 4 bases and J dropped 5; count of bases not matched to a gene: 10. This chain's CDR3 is CASSSHGGAGTGELFF. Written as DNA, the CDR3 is TGTGCCAGCAGCTCCCACGGGGGGGCTGGAACCGGGGAGCTGTTTTTT.

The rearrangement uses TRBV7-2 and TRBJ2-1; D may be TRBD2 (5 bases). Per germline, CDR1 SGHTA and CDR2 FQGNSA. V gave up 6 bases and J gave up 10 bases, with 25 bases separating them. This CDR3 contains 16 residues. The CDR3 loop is CASRPMDSSAVSEQFF. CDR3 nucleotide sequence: TGTGCCAGCAGGCCCATGGACTCATCAGCCGTCTCGGAGCAGTTCTTC.

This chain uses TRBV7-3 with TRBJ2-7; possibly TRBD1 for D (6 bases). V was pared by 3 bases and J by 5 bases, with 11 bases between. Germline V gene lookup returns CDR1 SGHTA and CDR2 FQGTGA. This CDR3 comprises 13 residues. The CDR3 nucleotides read TGTGCCAGCAGCTTGTCAGGGGCCCACGAGCAGTACTTC. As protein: CASSLSGAHEQYF. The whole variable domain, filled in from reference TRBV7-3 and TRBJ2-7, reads GAGVSQTPSNKVTEKGKYVELRCDPISGHTALYWYRQSLGQGPEFLIYFQGTGAADDSGLPNDRFFAVRPEGSVSTLKIQRTERGDSAVYLCASSLSGAHEQYFGPGTRLTVT.

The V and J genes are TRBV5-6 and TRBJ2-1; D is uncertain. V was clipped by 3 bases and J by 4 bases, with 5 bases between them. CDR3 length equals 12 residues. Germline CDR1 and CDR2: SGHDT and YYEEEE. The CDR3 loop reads CASSSPYNEQFF. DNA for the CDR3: TGTGCCAGCAGCTCCCCTTACAATGAGCAGTTCTTC. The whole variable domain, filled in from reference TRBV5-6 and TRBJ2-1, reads DAGVTQSPTHLIKTRGQQVTLRCSPKSGHDTVSWYQQALGQGPQFIFQYYEEEERQRGNFPDRFSGHQFPNYSSELNVNALLLGDSALYLCASSSPYNEQFFGPGTRLTVL.

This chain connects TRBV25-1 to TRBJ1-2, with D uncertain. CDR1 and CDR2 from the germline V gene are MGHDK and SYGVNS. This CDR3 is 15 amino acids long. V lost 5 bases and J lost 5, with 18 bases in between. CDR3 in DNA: TGTGCCAGCAGTCGTGGTAAAGAGGGTAGGTATGGCTACACCTTC. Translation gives CASSRGKEGRYGYTF.

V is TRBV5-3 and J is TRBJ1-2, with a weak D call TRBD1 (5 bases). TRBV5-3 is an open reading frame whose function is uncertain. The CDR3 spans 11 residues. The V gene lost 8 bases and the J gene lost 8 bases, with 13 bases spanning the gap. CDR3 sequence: CARARAEGYTF. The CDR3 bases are TGTGCCAGGGCCAGGGCCGAGGGCTACACCTTC.

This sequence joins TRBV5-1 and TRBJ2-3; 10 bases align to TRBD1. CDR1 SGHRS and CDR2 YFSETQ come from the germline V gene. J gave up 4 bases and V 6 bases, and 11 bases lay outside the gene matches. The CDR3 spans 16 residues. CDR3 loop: CASNQHRDRGADTQYF. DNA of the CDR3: TGCGCCAGCAACCAACACCGGGACAGGGGCGCAGATACGCAGTATTTT.

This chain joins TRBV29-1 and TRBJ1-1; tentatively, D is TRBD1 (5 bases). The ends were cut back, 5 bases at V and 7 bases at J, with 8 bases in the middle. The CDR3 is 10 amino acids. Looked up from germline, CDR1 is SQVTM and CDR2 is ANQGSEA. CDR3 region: CSVLRVEAFF. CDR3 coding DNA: TGCAGCGTTCTCAGGGTTGAAGCTTTCTTT.

This chain's CDR3 is CASSLGWGGDQPQHF. In DNA, the CDR3 is TGCGCCAGCAGCTTGGGGTGGGGCGGCGATCAGCCCCAGCATTTT. The genes are TRBV5-1 and TRBJ1-5, with D perhaps TRBD1 (5 bases). Germline CDR1 and CDR2: SGHRS and YFSETQ. The CDR3 length is 15 residues. Between the trimmed V and J ends, which lost 0 bases and 5 bases, there was a span of 12 bases. Looking up the rest from reference TRBV5-1 and TRBJ1-5 gives the full variable domain: KAGVTQTPRYLIKTRGQQVTLSCSPISGHRSVSWYQQTPGQGLQFLFEYFSETQRNKGNFPGRFSGRQFSNSRSEMNVSTLELGDSALYLCASSLGWGGDQPQHFGDGTRLSIL.

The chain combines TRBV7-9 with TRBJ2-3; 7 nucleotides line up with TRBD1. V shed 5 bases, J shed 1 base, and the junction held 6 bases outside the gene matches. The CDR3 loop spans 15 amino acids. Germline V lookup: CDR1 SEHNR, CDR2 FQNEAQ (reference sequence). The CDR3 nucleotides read TGTGCCAGCAGCCCCGACAGGGATCGCACAGATACGCAGTATTTT. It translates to CASSPDRDRTDTQYF.

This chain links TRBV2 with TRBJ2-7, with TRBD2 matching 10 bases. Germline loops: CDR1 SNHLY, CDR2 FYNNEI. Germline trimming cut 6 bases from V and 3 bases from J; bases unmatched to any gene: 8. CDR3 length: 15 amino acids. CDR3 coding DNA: TGTGCCAGCAGCCTAACTAGCGGGATCGACTACGAGCAGTACTTC. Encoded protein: CASSLTSGIDYEQYF.

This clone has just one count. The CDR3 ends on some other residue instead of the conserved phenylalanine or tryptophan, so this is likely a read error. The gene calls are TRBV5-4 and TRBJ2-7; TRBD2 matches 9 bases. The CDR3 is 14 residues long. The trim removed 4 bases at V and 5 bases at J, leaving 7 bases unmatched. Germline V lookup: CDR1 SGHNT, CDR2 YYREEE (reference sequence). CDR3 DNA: TGTGCCAGCAGCACACCGGGACTAGCCCACGAGCAGTACCTC. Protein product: CASSTPGLAHEQYL.

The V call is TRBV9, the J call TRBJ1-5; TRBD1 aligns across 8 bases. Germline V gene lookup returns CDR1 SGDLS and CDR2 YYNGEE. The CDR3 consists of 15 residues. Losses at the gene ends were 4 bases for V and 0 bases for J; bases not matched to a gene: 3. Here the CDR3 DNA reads TGTGCCAGCAGCATTGGACAGGGTAGCAATCAGCCCCAGCATTTT. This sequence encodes CASSIGQGSNQPQHF.

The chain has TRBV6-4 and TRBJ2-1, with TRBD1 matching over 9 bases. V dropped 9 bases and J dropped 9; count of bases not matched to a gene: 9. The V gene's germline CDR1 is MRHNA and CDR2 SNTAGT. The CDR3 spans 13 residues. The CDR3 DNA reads TGTGCCAGTAGCACAGGGGGCCTGGGTGAGCAGTTCTTC. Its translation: CASSTGGLGEQFF.

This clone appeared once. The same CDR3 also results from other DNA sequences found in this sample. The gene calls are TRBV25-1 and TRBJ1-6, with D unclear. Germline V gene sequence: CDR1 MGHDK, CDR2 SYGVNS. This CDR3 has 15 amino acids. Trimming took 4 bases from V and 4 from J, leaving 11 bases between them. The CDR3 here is CASSGYEAYNSPLHF. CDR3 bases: TGTGCCAGCAGTGGGTACGAGGCTTATAATTCACCCCTCCACTTT.

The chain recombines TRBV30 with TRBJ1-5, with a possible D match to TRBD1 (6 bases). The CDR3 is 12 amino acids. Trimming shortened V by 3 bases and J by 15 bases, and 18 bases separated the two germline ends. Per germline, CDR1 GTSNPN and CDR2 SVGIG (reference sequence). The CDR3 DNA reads TGTGCCTGGAGCTCCTCGGTAGGGACATTGCATTTT. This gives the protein CAWSSSVGTLHF. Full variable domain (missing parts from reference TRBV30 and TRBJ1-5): SQTIHQWPATLVQPVGSPLSLECTVEGTSNPNLYWYRQAAGRGLQLLFYSVGIGQISSEVPQNLSASRPQDRQFILSSKKLLLSDSGFYLCAWSSSVGTLHFGDGTRLSIL.

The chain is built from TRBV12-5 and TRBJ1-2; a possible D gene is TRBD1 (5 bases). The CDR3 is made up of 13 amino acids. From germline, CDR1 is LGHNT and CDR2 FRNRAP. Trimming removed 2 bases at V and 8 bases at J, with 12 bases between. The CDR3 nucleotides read TGTGCTAGTGGTTTGCCGACCTGGACAGGCTACACCTTC. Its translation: CASGLPTWTGYTF. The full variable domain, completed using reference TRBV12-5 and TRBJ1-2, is DARVTQTPRHKVTEMGQEVTMRCQPILGHNTVFWYRQTMMQGLELLAYFRNRAPLDDSGMPKDRFSAEMPDATLATLKIQPSEPRDSAVYFCASGLPTWTGYTFGSGTRLTVV.

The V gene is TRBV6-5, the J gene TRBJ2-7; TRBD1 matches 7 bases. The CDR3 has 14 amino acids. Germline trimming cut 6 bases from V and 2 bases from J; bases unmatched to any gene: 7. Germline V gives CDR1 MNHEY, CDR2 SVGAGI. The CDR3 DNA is TGTGCCAGCAGACCACGACAGGGCACCTACGAGCAGTACTTC. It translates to CASRPRQGTYEQYF.

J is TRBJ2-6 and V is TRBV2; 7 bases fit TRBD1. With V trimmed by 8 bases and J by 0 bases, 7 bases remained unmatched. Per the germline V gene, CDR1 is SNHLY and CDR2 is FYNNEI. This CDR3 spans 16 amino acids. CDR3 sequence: CASPTGSLSGANVLTF. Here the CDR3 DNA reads TGTGCCAGCCCGACAGGGAGCCTCTCTGGGGCCAACGTCCTGACTTTC.

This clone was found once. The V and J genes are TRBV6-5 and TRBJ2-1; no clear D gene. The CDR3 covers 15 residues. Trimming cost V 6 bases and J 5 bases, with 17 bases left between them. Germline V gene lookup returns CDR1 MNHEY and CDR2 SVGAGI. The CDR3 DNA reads TGTGCCAGCAGCCTCCGAATGGCAGGCGACAATGAGCAGTTCTTC. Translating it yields CASSLRMAGDNEQFF.

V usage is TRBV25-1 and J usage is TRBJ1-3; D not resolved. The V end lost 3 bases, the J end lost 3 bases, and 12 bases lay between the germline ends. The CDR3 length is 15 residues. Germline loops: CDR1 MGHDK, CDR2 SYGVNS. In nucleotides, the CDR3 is TGTGCCAGCAGTGACGTGAGCAGGATTGGAAACACCATATATTTT. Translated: CASSDVSRIGNTIYF.

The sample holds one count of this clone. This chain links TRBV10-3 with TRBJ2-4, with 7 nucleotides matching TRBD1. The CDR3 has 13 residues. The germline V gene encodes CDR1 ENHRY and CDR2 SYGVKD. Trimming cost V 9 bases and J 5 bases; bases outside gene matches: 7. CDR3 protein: CAIRQGVENIQYF. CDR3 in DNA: TGTGCCATAAGACAGGGCGTCGAAAACATTCAGTACTTC.